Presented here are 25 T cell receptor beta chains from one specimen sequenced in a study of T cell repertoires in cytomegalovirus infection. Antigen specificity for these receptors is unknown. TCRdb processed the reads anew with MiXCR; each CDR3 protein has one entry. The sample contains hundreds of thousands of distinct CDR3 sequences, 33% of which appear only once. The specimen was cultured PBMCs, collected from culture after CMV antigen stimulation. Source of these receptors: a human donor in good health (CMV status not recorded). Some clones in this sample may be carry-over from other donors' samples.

The CDR3 spells CASSRGTGSEKLFF. DNA for the CDR3: TGTGCCAGCAGCCGAGGGACAGGGAGTGAAAAACTGTTTTTT. The chain recombines TRBV7-2 with TRBJ1-4; 9 bases are a match to TRBD1. Germline V lookup: CDR1 SGHTA, CDR2 FQGNSA. The ends lost 5 bases at V and 7 bases at J; junction bases unmatched: 5. This CDR3 is built from 14 residues. The full variable domain, rest sourced from reference TRBV7-2 and TRBJ1-4, is GAGVSQSPSNKVTEKGKDVELRCDPISGHTALYWYRQSLGQGLEFLIYFQGNSAPDKSGLPSDRFSAERTGGSVSTLTIQRTQQEDSAVYLCASSRGTGSEKLFFGSGTQLSVL.

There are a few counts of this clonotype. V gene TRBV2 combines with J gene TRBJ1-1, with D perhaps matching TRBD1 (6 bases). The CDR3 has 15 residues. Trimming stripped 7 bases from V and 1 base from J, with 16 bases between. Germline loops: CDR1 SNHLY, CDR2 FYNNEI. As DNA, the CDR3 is TGTGCCAGCACGCCCCGACAGGCAGGGAACACTGAAGCTTTCTTT. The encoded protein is CASTPRQAGNTEAFF.

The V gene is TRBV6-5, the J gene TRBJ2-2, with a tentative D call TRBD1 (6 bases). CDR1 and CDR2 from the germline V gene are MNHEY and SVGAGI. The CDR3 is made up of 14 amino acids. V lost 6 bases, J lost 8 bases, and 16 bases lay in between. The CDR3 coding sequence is TGTGCCAGCAGGGCGGACAGCCCGGGGGGGGAGCTGTTTTTT. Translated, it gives CASRADSPGGELFF.

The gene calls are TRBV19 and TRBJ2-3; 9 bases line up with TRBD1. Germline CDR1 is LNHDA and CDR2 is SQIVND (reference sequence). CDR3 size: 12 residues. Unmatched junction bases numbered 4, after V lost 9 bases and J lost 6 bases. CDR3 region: CASNRGPDTQYF. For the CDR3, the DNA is TGTGCCAGCAACAGGGGGCCTGATACGCAGTATTTT.

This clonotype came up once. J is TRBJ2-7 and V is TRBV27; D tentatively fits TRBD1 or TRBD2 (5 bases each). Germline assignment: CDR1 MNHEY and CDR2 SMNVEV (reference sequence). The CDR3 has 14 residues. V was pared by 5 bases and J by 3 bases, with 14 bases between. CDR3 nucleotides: TGTGCCAGCAGTATGGGACCCCAGGGCTACGAGCAGTACTTC. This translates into CASSMGPQGYEQYF.

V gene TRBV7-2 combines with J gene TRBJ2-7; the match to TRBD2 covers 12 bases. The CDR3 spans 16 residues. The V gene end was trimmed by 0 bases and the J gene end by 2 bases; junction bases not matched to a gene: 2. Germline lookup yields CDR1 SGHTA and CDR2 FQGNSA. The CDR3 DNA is TGTGCCAGCAGCTTAGCACTAGCGGGGGGCACCTACGAGCAGTACGTC. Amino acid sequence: CASSLALAGGTYEQYV.

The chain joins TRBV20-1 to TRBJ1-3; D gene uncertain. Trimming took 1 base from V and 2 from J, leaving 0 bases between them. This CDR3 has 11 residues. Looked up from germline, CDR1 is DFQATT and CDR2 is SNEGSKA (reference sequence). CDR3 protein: CSARAGNTIYF. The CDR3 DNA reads TGCAGTGCTAGAGCTGGAAACACCATATATTTT.

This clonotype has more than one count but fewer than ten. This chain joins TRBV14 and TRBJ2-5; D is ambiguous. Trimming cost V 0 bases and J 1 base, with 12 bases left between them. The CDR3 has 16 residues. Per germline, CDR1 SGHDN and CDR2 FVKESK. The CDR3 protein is CASSQDITLSQETQYF. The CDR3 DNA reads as TGTGCCAGCAGCCAAGATATCACCCTCTCCCAAGAGACCCAGTACTTC. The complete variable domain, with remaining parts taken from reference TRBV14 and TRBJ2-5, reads EAGVTQFPSHSVIEKGQTVTLRCDPISGHDNLYWYRRVMGKEIKFLLHFVKESKQDESGMPNNRFLAERTGGTYSTLKVQPAELEDSGVYFCASSQDITLSQETQYFGPGTRLLVL.

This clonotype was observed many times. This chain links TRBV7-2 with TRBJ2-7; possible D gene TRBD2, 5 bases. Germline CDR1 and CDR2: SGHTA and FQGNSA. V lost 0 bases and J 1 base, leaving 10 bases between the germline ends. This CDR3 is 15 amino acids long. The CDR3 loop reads CASSLAPGISYEQYV. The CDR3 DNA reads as TGTGCCAGCAGCTTAGCGCCCGGGATATCCTACGAGCAGTACGTC.

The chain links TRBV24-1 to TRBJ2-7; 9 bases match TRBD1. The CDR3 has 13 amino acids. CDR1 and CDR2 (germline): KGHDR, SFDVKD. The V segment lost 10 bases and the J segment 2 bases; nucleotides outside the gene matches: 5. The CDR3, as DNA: TGTGCCACGGGACAGGGAAGCACCTACGAGCAGTACTTC. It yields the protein CATGQGSTYEQYF.

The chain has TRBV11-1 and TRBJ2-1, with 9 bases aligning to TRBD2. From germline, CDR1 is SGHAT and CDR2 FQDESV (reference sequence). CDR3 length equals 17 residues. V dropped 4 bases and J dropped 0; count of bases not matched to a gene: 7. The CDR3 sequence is CASSSLAGTRSYNEQFF. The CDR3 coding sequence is TGTGCCAGCAGCTCCCTAGCGGGAACACGCTCCTACAATGAGCAGTTCTTC.

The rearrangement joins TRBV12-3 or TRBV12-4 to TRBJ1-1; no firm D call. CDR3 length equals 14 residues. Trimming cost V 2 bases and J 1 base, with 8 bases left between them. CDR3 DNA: TGTGCCAGCAGTTTATGGGTCAAGAACACTGAAGCTTTCTTT. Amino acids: CASSLWVKNTEAFF.

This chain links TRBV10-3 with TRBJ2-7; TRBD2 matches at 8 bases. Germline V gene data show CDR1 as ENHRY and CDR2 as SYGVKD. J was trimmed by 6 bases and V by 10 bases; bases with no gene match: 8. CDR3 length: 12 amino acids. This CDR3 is CATRGGAPEQYF. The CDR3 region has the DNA TGTGCCACTCGGGGGGGAGCTCCCGAGCAGTACTTC.

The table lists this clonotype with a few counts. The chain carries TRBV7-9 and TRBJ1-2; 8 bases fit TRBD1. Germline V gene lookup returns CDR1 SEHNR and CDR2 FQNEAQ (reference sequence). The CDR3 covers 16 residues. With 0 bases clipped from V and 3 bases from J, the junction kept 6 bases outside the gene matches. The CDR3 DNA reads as TGTGCCAGCAGCTTAGCTGGTACAGGGGGGCACTATGGCTACACCTTC. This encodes CASSLAGTGGHYGYTF.

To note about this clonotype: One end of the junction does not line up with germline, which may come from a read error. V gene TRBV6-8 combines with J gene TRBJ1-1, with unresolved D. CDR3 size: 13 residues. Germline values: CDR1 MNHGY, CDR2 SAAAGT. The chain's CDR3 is CVSSYSRPTEAFF. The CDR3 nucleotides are TGTGTCAGCAGTTATTCCCGGCCCACTGAAGCTTTCTTT.

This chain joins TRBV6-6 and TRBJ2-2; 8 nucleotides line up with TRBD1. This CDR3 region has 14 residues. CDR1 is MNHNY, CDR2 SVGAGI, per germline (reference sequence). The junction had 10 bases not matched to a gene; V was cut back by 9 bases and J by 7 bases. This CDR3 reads CASRHQGAIGELFF. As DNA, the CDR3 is TGTGCCAGTCGGCATCAGGGGGCTATCGGGGAGCTGTTTTTT.

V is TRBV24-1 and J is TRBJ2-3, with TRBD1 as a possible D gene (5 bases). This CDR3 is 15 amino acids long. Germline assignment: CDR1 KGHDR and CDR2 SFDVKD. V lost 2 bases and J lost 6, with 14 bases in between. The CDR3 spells CATSDYQGAADTQYF. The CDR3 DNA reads TGTGCCACCAGTGATTACCAAGGGGCCGCGGATACGCAGTATTTT.

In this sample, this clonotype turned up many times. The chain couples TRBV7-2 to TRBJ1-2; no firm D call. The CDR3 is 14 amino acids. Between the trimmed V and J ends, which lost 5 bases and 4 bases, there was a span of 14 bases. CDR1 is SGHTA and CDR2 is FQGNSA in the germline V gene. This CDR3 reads CASSPDPGSYGYTF. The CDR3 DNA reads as TGTGCCAGCAGCCCCGATCCGGGTAGCTATGGCTACACCTTC.

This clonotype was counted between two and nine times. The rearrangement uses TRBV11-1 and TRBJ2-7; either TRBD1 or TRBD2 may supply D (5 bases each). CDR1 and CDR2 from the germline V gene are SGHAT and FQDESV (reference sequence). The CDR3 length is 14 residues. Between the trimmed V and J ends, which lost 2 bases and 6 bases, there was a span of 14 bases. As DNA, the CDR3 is TGTGCCAGCAGCTTATCGTACGGGGCGCTCGAGCAGTACTTC. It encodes CASSLSYGALEQYF.

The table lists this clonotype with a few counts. The CDR3 sequence is CASTESIAGTNTGELFF. CDR3 DNA sequence: TGTGCCAGCACCGAGTCGATAGCGGGCACGAACACCGGGGAGCTGTTTTTT. The V gene is TRBV12-3 or TRBV12-4, the J gene TRBJ2-2; 7 bases map to TRBD2. The J segment lost 0 bases and the V segment lost 7 bases, leaving 11 bases of the junction unmatched. The CDR3 totals 17 residues.

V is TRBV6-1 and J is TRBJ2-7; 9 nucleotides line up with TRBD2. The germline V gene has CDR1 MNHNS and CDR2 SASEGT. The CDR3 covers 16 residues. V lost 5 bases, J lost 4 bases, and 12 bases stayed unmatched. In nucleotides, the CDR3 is TGTGCCAGCAGTATACGGGGCGGGAGGGCCGGATACGAGCAGTACTTC. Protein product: CASSIRGGRAGYEQYF.

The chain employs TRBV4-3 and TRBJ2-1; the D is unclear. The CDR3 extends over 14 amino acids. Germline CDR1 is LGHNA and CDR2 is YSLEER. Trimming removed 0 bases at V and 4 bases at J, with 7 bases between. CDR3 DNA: TGCGCCAGCAGCCAAGATCAAAAATACAATGAGCAGTTCTTC. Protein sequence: CASSQDQKYNEQFF.

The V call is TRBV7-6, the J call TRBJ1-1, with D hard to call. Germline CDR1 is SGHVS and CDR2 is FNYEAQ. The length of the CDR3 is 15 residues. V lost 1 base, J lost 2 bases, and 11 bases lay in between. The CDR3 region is CASSLVGRPNTEAFF. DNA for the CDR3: TGTGCCAGCAGCTTAGTAGGTAGACCTAACACTGAAGCTTTCTTT.

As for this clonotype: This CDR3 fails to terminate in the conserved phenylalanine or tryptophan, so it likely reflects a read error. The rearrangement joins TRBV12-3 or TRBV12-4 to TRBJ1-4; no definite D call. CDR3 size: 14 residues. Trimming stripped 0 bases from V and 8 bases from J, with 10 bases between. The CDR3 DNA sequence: TGTGCCAGCAGTTTAGCTTCCGGGGTGGAAAAACTGTTTTTG. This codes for CASSLASGVEKLFL.

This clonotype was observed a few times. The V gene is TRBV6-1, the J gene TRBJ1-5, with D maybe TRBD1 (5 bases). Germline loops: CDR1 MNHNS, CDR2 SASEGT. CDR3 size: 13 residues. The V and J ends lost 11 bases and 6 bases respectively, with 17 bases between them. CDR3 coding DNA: TGTGCCGGGGGGGTGGGAGAAGGTCAGCCCCAGCATTTT. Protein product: CAGGVGEGQPQHF.